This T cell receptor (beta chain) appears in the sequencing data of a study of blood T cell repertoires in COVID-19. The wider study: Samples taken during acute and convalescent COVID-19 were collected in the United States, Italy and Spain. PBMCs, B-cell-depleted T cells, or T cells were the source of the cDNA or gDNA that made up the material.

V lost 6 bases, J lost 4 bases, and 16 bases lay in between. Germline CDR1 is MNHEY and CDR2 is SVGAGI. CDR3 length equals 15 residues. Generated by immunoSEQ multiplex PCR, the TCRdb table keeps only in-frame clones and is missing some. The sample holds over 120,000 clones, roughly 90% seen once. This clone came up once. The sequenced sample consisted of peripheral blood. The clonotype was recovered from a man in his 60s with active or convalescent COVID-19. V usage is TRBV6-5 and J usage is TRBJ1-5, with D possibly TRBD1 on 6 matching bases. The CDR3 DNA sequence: TGTGCCAGCAGGTCGCCACAGGGCCTTAATCAGCCCCAGCATTTT. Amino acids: CASRSPQGLNQPQHF.